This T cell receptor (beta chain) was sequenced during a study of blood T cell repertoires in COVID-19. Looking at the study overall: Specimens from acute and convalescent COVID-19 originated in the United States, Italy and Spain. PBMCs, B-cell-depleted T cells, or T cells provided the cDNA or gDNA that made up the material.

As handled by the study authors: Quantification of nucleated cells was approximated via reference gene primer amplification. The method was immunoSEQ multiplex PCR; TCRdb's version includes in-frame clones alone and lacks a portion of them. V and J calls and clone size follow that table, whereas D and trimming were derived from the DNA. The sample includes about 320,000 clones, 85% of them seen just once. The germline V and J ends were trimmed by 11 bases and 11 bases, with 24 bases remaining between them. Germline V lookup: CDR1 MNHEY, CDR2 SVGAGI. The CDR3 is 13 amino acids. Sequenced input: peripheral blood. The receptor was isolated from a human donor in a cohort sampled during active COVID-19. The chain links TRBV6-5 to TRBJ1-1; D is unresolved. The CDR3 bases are TGTGCCTGCGGGATATTCGGATTACGTTCCGCTTTCTTT. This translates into CACGIFGLRSAFF.